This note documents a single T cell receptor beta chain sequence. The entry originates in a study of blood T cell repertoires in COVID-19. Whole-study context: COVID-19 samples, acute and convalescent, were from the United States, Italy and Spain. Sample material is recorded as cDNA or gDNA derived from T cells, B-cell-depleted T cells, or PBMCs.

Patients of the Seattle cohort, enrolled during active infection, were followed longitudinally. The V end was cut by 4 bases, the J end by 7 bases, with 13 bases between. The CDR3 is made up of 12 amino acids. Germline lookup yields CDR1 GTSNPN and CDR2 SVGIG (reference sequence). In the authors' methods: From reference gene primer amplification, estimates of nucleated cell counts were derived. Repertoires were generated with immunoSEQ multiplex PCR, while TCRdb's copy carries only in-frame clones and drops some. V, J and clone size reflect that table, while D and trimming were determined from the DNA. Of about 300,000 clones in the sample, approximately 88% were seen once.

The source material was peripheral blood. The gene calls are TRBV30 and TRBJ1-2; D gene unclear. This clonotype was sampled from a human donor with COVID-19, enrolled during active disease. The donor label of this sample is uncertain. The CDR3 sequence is CAWKGREGGYTF. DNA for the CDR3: TGTGCCTGGAAAGGGAGAGAAGGTGGCTACACCTTC.